The 23 T cell receptor beta chains given below trace back to one sample, sequenced in a study of blood T cell repertoires in COVID-19. Generated by immunoSEQ multiplex PCR, the TCRdb table keeps only in-frame clones and is missing some. This table has over 400,000 clones, 80% to 90% appearing once. Sequencing was done on a sample of peripheral blood. The receptors were gathered from a woman aged 25 to 45 with active or convalescent COVID-19.

The V gene is TRBV5-6, the J gene TRBJ2-5; weak D call: TRBD2 (5 bases). The CDR3 contains 13 residues. V lost 4 bases to trimming and J lost 4 bases, with 11 bases between them. CDR1 SGHDT and CDR2 YYEEEE come from the germline V gene. CDR3 nucleotide sequence: TGTGCCAGCAGCGGAGGCGAATTAGAGACCCAGTACTTC. Translating it yields CASSGGELETQYF.

The chain employs TRBV6-6 and TRBJ1-3; 8 nucleotides align to TRBD1. The length of the CDR3 is 14 residues. CDR1 is MNHNY, CDR2 SVGAGI, per germline (reference sequence). The trim removed 6 bases at V and 8 bases at J, leaving 9 bases unmatched. This CDR3 is CASRDTGGGDTIYF. The CDR3 DNA reads TGTGCCAGCAGGGATACAGGGGGAGGGGACACCATATATTTT.

This sequence joins TRBV5-5 and TRBJ2-6; D may be TRBD2 (6 bases). Trimming stripped 6 bases from V and 0 bases from J, with 16 bases between. This CDR3 comprises 17 residues. Looked up from germline, CDR1 is SGHKS and CDR2 is YYEKEE (reference sequence). The CDR3 is CASTPGLSNSGANVLTF. Here the CDR3 DNA reads TGTGCCAGCACCCCGGGACTCAGTAACTCTGGGGCCAACGTCCTGACTTTC.

The chain combines TRBV6-5 with TRBJ2-7; D remains ambiguous. V shed 8 bases and J shed 3 bases, with 14 bases lying between them. The CDR3 has 13 amino acids. Per the germline V gene, CDR1 is MNHEY and CDR2 is SVGAGI. The CDR3 region is CASRGGAVYEQYF. The CDR3 region has the DNA TGTGCCAGCCGCGGTGGTGCGGTCTACGAGCAGTACTTC.

The rearrangement joins TRBV27 to TRBJ2-1, with TRBD2 identical over 8 bases. V dropped 6 bases and J dropped 6; count of bases not matched to a gene: 13. This CDR3 comprises 16 residues. Germline V gene data show CDR1 as MNHEY and CDR2 as SMNVEV (reference sequence). DNA for the CDR3: TGTGCCAGCAGCTCGTGGGGGGGAGCGGGAGTCAATGAGCAGTTCTTC. Translated, it gives CASSSWGGAGVNEQFF.

This clone has a single count. The genes are TRBV5-5 and TRBJ2-5, with TRBD1 matching 10 bases. In germline, CDR1 is SGHKS, CDR2 YYEKEE (reference sequence). The junction had 8 bases not matched to a gene; V was cut back by 1 base and J by 5 bases. The CDR3 spans 16 residues. The CDR3 is CASSLWGTGAGETQYF. CDR3 DNA sequence: TGTGCCAGCAGCTTGTGGGGGACAGGGGCTGGTGAGACCCAGTACTTC.

The genes are TRBV15 and TRBJ1-2; 9 bases are shared with TRBD1. CDR1 is LNHNV, CDR2 YYDKDF, per germline (reference sequence). The CDR3 loop spans 14 amino acids. V was pared by 5 bases and J by 7 bases, with 8 bases of the junction left unmatched. The CDR3 spells CATSSVPDRGGYTF. The CDR3 region has the DNA TGTGCCACCAGCTCAGTTCCGGACAGGGGTGGCTACACCTTC.

In its sample, this clone was seen once. The genes are TRBV6-6 and TRBJ1-5; the match to TRBD1 covers 9 bases. Germline trimming cut 5 bases from V and 2 bases from J; bases unmatched to any gene: 10. Per germline, CDR1 MNHNY and CDR2 SVGAGI (reference sequence). CDR3 length equals 17 residues. In nucleotides, the CDR3 is TGTGCCAGCAGTCAATGGGACAGGGTTGAAGGCAATCAGCCCCAGCATTTT. Translated: CASSQWDRVEGNQPQHF.

The J gene is TRBJ1-2, the V gene TRBV5-4, with 8 bases that match TRBD1. Germline V gene lookup returns CDR1 SGHNT and CDR2 YYREEE (reference sequence). This CDR3 has 17 residues. The junction had 17 bases not matched to a gene; V was cut back by 4 bases and J by 6 bases. CDR3: CASSPGTGNDNLDGYTF. The CDR3 DNA sequence: TGTGCCAGCAGCCCAGGGACAGGAAATGACAATCTCGATGGCTACACCTTC.

J is TRBJ2-3 and V is TRBV5-4; D is ambiguous. The germline V gene has CDR1 SGHNT and CDR2 YYREEE (reference sequence). V was cut by 7 bases and J by 6 bases, with 12 bases left in between. The CDR3 contains 12 residues. The CDR3 nucleotides are TGTGCCAGCGCCCTAATGGAGGATACGCAGTATTTT. Its protein product is CASALMEDTQYF.

The gene calls are TRBV6-6 and TRBJ1-6, with TRBD1 identical over 7 bases. Germline V gene data show CDR1 as MNHNY and CDR2 as SVGAGI (reference sequence). V shed 6 bases and J 7 bases; nucleotides not matched to a gene: 6. There are 14 residues in the CDR3. The DNA of the CDR3 is TGTGCCAGCAGCACTGACAGGGTCAATTCACCCCTCCACTTT. This encodes CASSTDRVNSPLHF.

The chain is built from TRBV6-6 and TRBJ2-7, with TRBD1 matching 9 bases. This CDR3 has 17 amino acids. With 5 bases clipped from V and 0 bases from J, the junction kept 11 bases outside the gene matches. Germline V gene lookup returns CDR1 MNHNY and CDR2 SVGAGI (reference sequence). The CDR3 loop is CASSRFGGTGNSYEQYF. The CDR3 nucleotides read TGTGCCAGCAGTCGGTTCGGCGGGACAGGGAACTCCTACGAGCAGTACTTC.

This clone turned up a few times. This sequence joins TRBV7-9 and TRBJ1-3; D not resolved. Deletions cut 5 bases from V and 0 bases from J, with 17 bases between. The length of the CDR3 is 17 residues. Germline V gene lookup returns CDR1 SEHNR and CDR2 FQNEAQ (reference sequence). The CDR3 spells CASSPRASYSSGNTIYF. CDR3 sequence (DNA): TGTGCCAGCAGCCCACGAGCATCCTATAGCTCTGGAAACACCATATATTTT.

This chain joins TRBV5-5 and TRBJ2-7; D gene ambiguous. The CDR3 consists of 15 residues. V lost 0 bases, J lost 2 bases, and 12 bases lay in between. Germline V gene lookup returns CDR1 SGHKS and CDR2 YYEKEE (reference sequence). Here the CDR3 DNA reads TGTGCCAGCAGCTTGGACAGATACTTTACCTACGAGCAGTACTTC. The encoded protein is CASSLDRYFTYEQYF.

V gene TRBV3-1 (or the pseudogene TRBV3-2) combines with J gene TRBJ1-6; tentatively, D is TRBD1 (6 bases). Trimming removed 3 bases at V and 11 bases at J, with 14 bases between. The CDR3 consists of 14 residues. In germline, CDR1 is LGHDT, CDR2 YNNKEL (reference sequence). The chain's CDR3 is CASSQGASLTPLHF. CDR3 coding DNA: TGTGCCAGCAGCCAGGGGGCGAGTCTTACACCCCTCCACTTT.

Notes on this clone: The sample contains more than one DNA sequence encoding this CDR3. The chain has TRBV28 and TRBJ1-2, with 7 bases that match TRBD1. Germline CDR1 MDHEN, CDR2 SYDVKM. V was clipped by 6 bases and J by 2 bases; unmatched bases: 3. CDR3 length equals 13 residues. In DNA form, the CDR3 reads TGTGCCAGCAGCCCGGACAGGAACTATGGCTACACCTTC. Amino acids: CASSPDRNYGYTF.

The chain recombines TRBV5-1 with TRBJ1-1; 7 bases are shared with TRBD1. The CDR3 runs 11 residues. Looked up from germline, CDR1 is SGHRS and CDR2 is YFSETQ. The junction had 1 base not matched to a gene; V was cut back by 4 bases and J by 7 bases. The DNA for the CDR3 is TGCGCCAGCAGCAACAGGGGTGAAGCTTTCTTT. Its protein is CASSNRGEAFF.

The chain uses TRBV6-6 and TRBJ2-3, with 11 bases aligning to TRBD2. With V trimmed by 5 bases and J by 1 base, 8 bases remained unmatched. Germline-derived CDR1 and CDR2 are MNHNY and SVGAGI (reference sequence). This CDR3 has 17 amino acids. CDR3 bases: TGTGCCAGCAGTCGGGGGGGGACTAGCGGCCGCACAGATACGCAGTATTTT. It encodes CASSRGGTSGRTDTQYF.

This sequence joins TRBV2 and TRBJ1-3; no clear D. V was cut by 6 bases and J by 4 bases, with 13 bases left in between. This CDR3 contains 14 residues. CDR1 and CDR2 (germline): SNHLY, FYNNEI. Written as DNA, the CDR3 is TGTGCCAGCAGCAAACTAGGAGAGGGAAACACCATATATTTT. Protein sequence: CASSKLGEGNTIYF.

J is TRBJ1-1 and V is TRBV13; D is perhaps TRBD1 (5 bases). Trimming pared 0 bases from V and 0 bases from J, leaving 11 bases between. Germline loops: CDR1 PRHDT, CDR2 FYEKMQ (reference sequence). This CDR3 contains 16 residues. In DNA form, the CDR3 reads TGTGCCAGCAGCTTAGGCTGGGGGGGAGTGAACACTGAAGCTTTCTTT. It specifies CASSLGWGGVNTEAFF.

The gene calls are TRBV19 and TRBJ1-1; weak D call: TRBD1 (5 bases). The germline gives CDR1 LNHDA, CDR2 SQIVND (reference sequence). Trimming removed 4 bases from V and 1 base from J, with 10 bases in between. The CDR3 spans 14 residues. Written as DNA, the CDR3 is TGTGCCAGTAGTACGGGGGGGTGGAACACTGAAGCTTTCTTT. It codes for CASSTGGWNTEAFF.

The chain has TRBV5-5 and TRBJ2-2, with TRBD1 matching over 7 bases. The CDR3 has 15 residues. V was pared by 3 bases and J by 3 bases, with 5 bases of the junction left unmatched. Germline V CDR1 and CDR2: SGHKS, YYEKEE (reference sequence). The CDR3 sequence is CASSSRQGYTGELFF. The CDR3 DNA reads TGTGCCAGCAGCTCCCGACAGGGTTACACCGGGGAGCTGTTTTTT.

The chain links TRBV28 to TRBJ2-2, with D maybe TRBD1 (5 bases). The germline V and J ends were trimmed by 1 base and 5 bases, with 14 bases remaining between them. CDR1 MDHEN and CDR2 SYDVKM come from the germline V gene. CDR3 length equals 16 residues. Here the CDR3 reads CASSLFADSRTGELFF. The CDR3 DNA follows: TGTGCCAGCAGTTTATTCGCAGACAGTAGGACCGGGGAGCTGTTTTTT.